This is a list of T cell receptor beta chains from one sample in a study of OX40 agonist ivuxolimab in advanced cancers. Sequenced by immunoSEQ multiplex PCR; TCRdb stores in-frame clones only, minus some. Of under 80,000 clones listed, around 86% are singletons. This material consisted of CD4+ or CD8+ T cells sorted from blood, taken in a trial of the OX40 agonist ivuxolimab. Receptors originate from an adult with an advanced solid tumor such as melanoma, head and neck, liver or kidney cancer. CDR3s include the opening cysteine and the closing phenylalanine or tryptophan. The order of the fields is D gene, V gene, J gene, clone size, CDR3 DNA, CDR3 protein. D genes are given only for firm matches. Clone sizes are given selectively: once, few, many, or a class where the clone is expanded.

D gene: NA; V gene: TRBV2; J gene: TRBJ2-7; clone size: NA; CDR3 DNA: TGTGCCAGCATGGGGAGTTCCCCGAGCGAGCAGTACTTC; CDR3 protein: CASMGSSPSEQYF
D gene: TRBD2; V gene: TRBV11-2; J gene: TRBJ2-1; clone size: NA; CDR3 DNA: TGTGCCAGCAGCTTTGGGCGGCGGGGGAGCTCCTACAATGAGCAGTTCTTC; CDR3 protein: CASSFGRRGSSYNEQFF
D gene: NA; V gene: TRBV7-2; J gene: TRBJ2-7; clone size: NA; CDR3 DNA: TGTGCCAGCAGCCCCTCGTTGGGTTCCCACGAGCAGTACTTC; CDR3 protein: CASSPSLGSHEQYF
D gene: TRBD1; V gene: TRBV11-2; J gene: TRBJ1-1; clone size: NA; CDR3 DNA: TGTGCCAGCAGCCGACAGGGTCCTGAAGCTTTCTTT; CDR3 protein: CASSRQGPEAFF
D gene: NA; V gene: TRBV6-4; J gene: TRBJ1-6; clone size: NA; CDR3 DNA: TGTGCCAGCAGTGACGCGGGGTTCATACCCGCTTCACCCCTCCACTTT; CDR3 protein: CASSDAGFIPASPLHF
D gene: NA; V gene: TRBV5-1; J gene: TRBJ2-1; clone size: NA; CDR3 DNA: TGCGCCAGCAGCTTGGTGGCGGGCCTTTACAATGAGCAGTTCTTC; CDR3 protein: CASSLVAGLYNEQFF
D gene: NA; V gene: TRBV2; J gene: TRBJ2-7; clone size: NA; CDR3 DNA: TGTGCCAGCAGGGTACAGGGACCAGCCCAGTACTTC; CDR3 protein: CASRVQGPAQYF
D gene: NA; V gene: TRBV21-1; J gene: TRBJ2-3; clone size: few; CDR3 DNA: TGTGCCAGCAGCAAAGAGGGGGGAGTTCGCACAGATACGCAGTATTTT; CDR3 protein: CASSKEGGVRTDTQYF
D gene: NA; V gene: TRBV27; J gene: TRBJ1-6; clone size: once; CDR3 DNA: TGTGCCAGCAGTTTATACGGGGGGCTGAATTCACCCCTCCACTTT; CDR3 protein: CASSLYGGLNSPLHF
D gene: NA; V gene: TRBV7-9; J gene: TRBJ2-4; clone size: NA; CDR3 DNA: TGTGCCAGCAGCTTAAACGGACAAAACATTCAGTACTTC; CDR3 protein: CASSLNGQNIQYF
D gene: TRBD1; V gene: TRBV11-2; J gene: TRBJ2-5; clone size: NA; CDR3 DNA: TGTGCCAGCAGCCGAGGACAGGGGGCCCCAGAGACCCAGTACTTC; CDR3 protein: CASSRGQGAPETQYF
D gene: NA; V gene: TRBV5-1; J gene: TRBJ1-4; clone size: NA; CDR3 DNA: TGCGCCAGCAGCGGGGGGCCGAATGAAAAACTGTTTTTT; CDR3 protein: CASSGGPNEKLFF
D gene: TRBD1; V gene: TRBV6-6; J gene: TRBJ2-2; clone size: NA; CDR3 DNA: TGTGCCAGCCGTACAGGGGGCGCAGGCACCGGGGAGCTGTTTTTT; CDR3 protein: CASRTGGAGTGELFF
D gene: NA; V gene: TRBV7-2; J gene: TRBJ2-1; clone size: NA; CDR3 DNA: TGTGCCAGCAGCTACTCTTTAGATAGGCGGGGTGAGCAGTTCTTC; CDR3 protein: CASSYSLDRRGEQFF
D gene: TRBD2; V gene: TRBV27; J gene: TRBJ2-7; clone size: once; CDR3 DNA: TGTGCCAGCAGTTTACAGCCGGGGGGCTCCTACGAGCAGTACTTC; CDR3 protein: CASSLQPGGSYEQYF
D gene: NA; V gene: TRBV5-1; J gene: TRBJ1-1; clone size: NA; CDR3 DNA: TGCGCCAGCAGCTTGGCCGCGGGGGCGCCGGGGACCACTGAAGCTTTCTTT; CDR3 protein: CASSLAAGAPGTTEAFF
D gene: NA; V gene: TRBV6-1; J gene: TRBJ2-3; clone size: many; CDR3 DNA: TGTGCCAGCAGTGAAATGGCGGGACCCGGGAATACGCAGTATTTT; CDR3 protein: CASSEMAGPGNTQYF
D gene: TRBD2; V gene: TRBV6-6; J gene: TRBJ2-7; clone size: NA; CDR3 DNA: TGTGCCAGCAGTTACGGTAGCGGGGCCTACTACGAGCAGTACTTC; CDR3 protein: CASSYGSGAYYEQYF